The clone carrying this T cell receptor (beta chain) was detected ten times or more. What it binds is unknown. The data originate from a study of identical twins. J was trimmed by 5 bases and V by 2 bases; bases with no gene match: 3. Looked up from germline, CDR1 is SNHLY and CDR2 is FYNNEI. The CDR3 runs 15 residues. TCRdb used MiXCR to reprocess the 5' RACE reads, holding one entry per CDR3 protein. The repertoire holds about 220,000 distinct CDR3 sequences, around 10% seen once, with about 5% in the top ten. Notes on the study in general: The presence of invariant MAIT and iNKT cells could partly confound analyses of zero-insertion sequences.

The clonotype originates from a woman in her late teens or twenties in good health. V and J are TRBV2 and TRBJ1-5; 10 nucleotides align to TRBD1. Material: memory (CD45RO+) T cells sorted from blood. The CDR3 protein is CASSERTGGDQPQHF. The CDR3 region has the DNA TGTGCCAGCAGTGAAAGGACAGGGGGGGATCAGCCCCAGCATTTT.